These T cell receptor beta chains were read from a single sample in a study of T cell responses to AZD1222 COVID-19 vaccine. TCRdb's table, derived via immunoSEQ multiplex PCR, lists solely in-frame clones and lacks some. The sample holds around 130,000 clones; roughly 94% are singletons and the top ten take around 7%. This sample comprised peripheral blood, obtained on day 0 of AZD1222 vaccination. The receptors stem from an adult in good health. CDR3s include the opening cysteine and the closing phenylalanine or tryptophan. A D gene is named only where the DNA matches it firmly. A row's size may be missing; if present it is once, few, many or a size class.

V	J	D	size	CDR3	DNA
TRBV4-1	TRBJ2-4	.	.	CASSGLGFLAKNIQYF	TGCGCCAGCAGCGGACTGGGCTTTCTAGCCAAAAACATTCAGTACTTC
TRBV27	TRBJ2-7	.	.	CASSLSGRSPYEQYF	TGTGCCAGCAGTTTATCGGGGAGGAGTCCCTACGAGCAGTACTTC
TRBV11-2	TRBJ2-3	.	.	CASSSNTDTQYF	TGTGCCAGCAGCTCGAACACAGATACGCAGTATTTT
TRBV6-5	TRBJ1-1	.	.	CASTPGGGHTEAFF	TGTGCCAGCACCCCCGGGGGGGGGCACACTGAAGCTTTCTTT
TRBV12-3/TRBV12-4	TRBJ2-5	.	.	CAVTGAGETQYF	TGTGCCGTGACCGGGGCGGGAGAGACCCAGTACTTC
TRBV20-1	TRBJ2-1	TRBD2	.	CSASFSGRANEQFF	TGCAGTGCTAGTTTTAGCGGGAGGGCCAATGAGCAGTTCTTC
TRBV4-1	TRBJ1-1	.	.	CASSQDVRAWGTEAFF	TGCGCCAGCAGCCAAGATGTCCGGGCTTGGGGCACTGAAGCTTTCTTT
TRBV5-6	TRBJ2-1	TRBD2	.	CASSDGLGNEQFF	TGTGCCAGCAGCGATGGACTAGGCAATGAGCAGTTCTTC
TRBV6-2/TRBV6-3	TRBJ2-1	TRBD2	.	CASSPPPREQGGPSYNEQFF	TGTGCCAGCAGCCCCCCCCCGCGGGAGCAGGGAGGGCCCTCCTACAATGAGCAGTTCTTC
TRBV15	TRBJ2-3	TRBD2	.	CATSRDDPGLAGWQYF	TGTGCCACCAGCAGAGATGACCCCGGACTAGCGGGGTGGCAGTATTTT
TRBV5-1	TRBJ2-3	TRBD1	.	CASTQQGPDTQYF	TGCGCCAGCACTCAACAGGGGCCAGATACGCAGTATTTT
TRBV19	TRBJ2-1	.	.	CASSMSGSYNEQFF	TGTGCCAGTAGTATGTCGGGCTCCTACAATGAGCAGTTCTTC
TRBV7-6	TRBJ2-5	.	.	CASSLGTRGQETQYF	TGTGCCAGCAGCTTAGGGACTAGGGGGCAAGAGACCCAGTACTTC
TRBV7-2	TRBJ2-2	TRBD1	.	CASSPWGQGARAGELFF	TGTGCCAGCAGCCCATGGGGACAGGGGGCGAGGGCCGGGGAGCTGTTTTTT
TRBV7-3	TRBJ2-1	TRBD2	.	CASSRASSGNLNEQFF	TGTGCCAGCAGCCGGGCCTCTAGCGGCAATTTAAATGAGCAGTTCTTC
TRBV28	TRBJ2-1	.	.	CASREKSSYNEQFF	TGTGCCAGCAGGGAGAAGAGCTCCTACAATGAGCAGTTCTTC
TRBV7-9	TRBJ2-1	.	.	CASSSGGGNNEQFF	TGTGCCAGCAGCTCAGGAGGGGGGAACAATGAGCAGTTCTTC
TRBV7-2	TRBJ1-3	.	.	CASSPWQGNTIYF	TGTGCCAGCAGCCCGTGGCAGGGCAACACCATATATTTT
TRBV5-4	TRBJ2-3	TRBD2	.	CASSEGLVTTDTQYF	TGTGCCAGCAGCGAGGGACTAGTTACCACAGATACGCAGTATTTT
TRBV6-6	TRBJ2-1	TRBD1	.	CASQGQGSSSYNEQFF	TGTGCCAGCCAGGGACAGGGGTCGAGCTCCTACAATGAGCAGTTCTTC
TRBV28	TRBJ1-5	.	once	CASSSDGDSNQPQHF	TGTGCCAGCAGTTCGGACGGGGATAGCAATCAGCCCCAGCATTTT
TRBV6-5	TRBJ1-1	TRBD1	.	CASTVDRDRPEAFF	TGTGCCAGCACCGTCGACAGGGATAGGCCTGAAGCTTTCTTT
TRBV7-9	TRBJ1-1	.	.	CASSLVGGPNTEAFF	TGTGCCAGCAGCTTAGTAGGGGGTCCTAACACTGAAGCTTTCTTT
TRBV23-1	TRBJ1-5	TRBD1	once	CASSQHRRNTGVVQPQHF	TGCGCCAGCAGTCAACATCGGAGGAATACAGGGGTGGTTCAGCCCCAGCATTTT
TRBV19	TRBJ2-3	.	.	CASSITLADTQYF	TGTGCCAGTAGTATAACCCTAGCAGATACGCAGTATTTT
TRBV7-9	TRBJ2-5	TRBD2	.	CASSPPVRGGETQYF	TGTGCCAGCAGCCCCCCCGTTCGGGGGGGGGAGACCCAGTACTTC
TRBV5-1	TRBJ2-2	.	.	CASSDPRTGELFF	TGCGCCAGCAGCGACCCGAGGACCGGGGAGCTGTTTTTT
TRBV20-1	TRBJ2-1	.	.	CSARPDNEQFF	TGCAGTGCTAGACCAGATAATGAGCAGTTCTTC
TRBV11-2	TRBJ2-3	.	.	CASSLGIVGGGDTQYF	TGTGCCAGCAGCTTAGGCATTGTGGGCGGTGGAGATACGCAGTATTTT
TRBV5-1	TRBJ2-7	TRBD1	.	CASSWGQGVLDEQYF	TGCGCCAGCAGCTGGGGACAGGGAGTGTTGGACGAGCAGTACTTC
TRBV12-3/TRBV12-4	TRBJ1-1	.	once	CASSFWGNTEAFF	TGTGCCAGCAGTTTTTGGGGGAACACTGAAGCTTTCTTT
TRBV2	TRBJ1-1	.	.	CASRVQGVDTEAFF	TGTGCCAGCAGGGTACAGGGAGTGGACACTGAAGCTTTCTTT
TRBV18	TRBJ2-5	TRBD1	.	CASSGTEGETQYF	TGTGCCAGCTCGGGGACAGAGGGAGAGACCCAGTACTTC
TRBV5-1	TRBJ1-2	TRBD1	.	CASSVDRDSSYGYTF	TGCGCCAGCAGCGTCGACCGGGACAGCTCCTATGGCTACACCTTC
TRBV2	TRBJ1-2	.	.	CASSPLTREDYGYTF	TGTGCCAGCAGCCCATTAACACGGGAGGACTATGGCTACACCTTC
TRBV6-2/TRBV6-3	TRBJ1-5	TRBD1	once	CASSSPRGGSNQPQHF	TGTGCCAGCAGTTCCCCCAGGGGGGGGAGCAATCAGCCCCAGCATTTT
TRBV6-5	TRBJ1-2	.	once	CASLPTGVYGYTF	TGTGCCTCTCTCCCCACTGGGGTCTATGGCTACACCTTC
TRBV2	TRBJ2-7	.	few	CASSVGGTWGSYEQYF	TGTGCCAGCAGTGTCGGCGGGACCTGGGGCTCCTACGAGCAGTACTTC
TRBV6-2/TRBV6-3	TRBJ2-7	TRBD2	.	CASSRTQTSFSEQYF	TGTGCCAGCAGTCGCACCCAGACTAGCTTTTCCGAGCAGTACTTC
TRBV19	TRBJ2-3	TRBD2	.	CASNPSGYLDTQYF	TGTGCCAGTAATCCTAGCGGGTACTTAGATACGCAGTATTTT
TRBV5-8	TRBJ1-3	.	.	CAARLEYSYSGNTIYF	TGTGCCGCACGTTTGGAGTACTCCTACTCTGGAAACACCATATATTTT
TRBV19	TRBJ2-7	.	.	CASSPGTGAYEQYF	TGTGCCAGTAGTCCGGGAACCGGAGCCTACGAGCAGTACTTC
TRBV4-2	TRBJ2-5	TRBD2	.	CASSQDRAGGPRQETQYF	TGTGCCAGCAGCCAAGACCGAGCGGGAGGGCCACGTCAAGAGACCCAGTACTTC
TRBV28	TRBJ1-5	.	.	CASSSGDQPQHF	TGTGCCAGCAGTTCAGGAGATCAGCCCCAGCATTTT
TRBV6-5	TRBJ2-7	.	once	CASSYPRTASYEQYF	TGTGCCAGCAGTTATCCCCGGACAGCCTCCTACGAGCAGTACTTC